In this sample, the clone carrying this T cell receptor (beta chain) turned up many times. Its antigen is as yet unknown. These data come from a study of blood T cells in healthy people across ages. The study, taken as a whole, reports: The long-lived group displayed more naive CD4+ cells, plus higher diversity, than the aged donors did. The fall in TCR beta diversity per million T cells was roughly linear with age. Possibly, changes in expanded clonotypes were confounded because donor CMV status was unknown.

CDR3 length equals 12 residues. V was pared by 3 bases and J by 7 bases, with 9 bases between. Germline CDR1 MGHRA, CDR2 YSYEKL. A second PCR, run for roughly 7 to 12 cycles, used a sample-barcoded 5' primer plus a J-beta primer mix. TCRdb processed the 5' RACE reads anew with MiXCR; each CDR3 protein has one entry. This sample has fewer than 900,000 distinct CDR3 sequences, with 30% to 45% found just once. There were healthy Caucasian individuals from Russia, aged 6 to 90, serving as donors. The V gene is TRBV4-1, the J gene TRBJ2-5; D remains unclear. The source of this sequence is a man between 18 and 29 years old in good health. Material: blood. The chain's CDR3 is CASSQDVGTQYF. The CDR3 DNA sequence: TGCGCCAGCAGCCAGGACGTCGGGACCCAGTACTTC.